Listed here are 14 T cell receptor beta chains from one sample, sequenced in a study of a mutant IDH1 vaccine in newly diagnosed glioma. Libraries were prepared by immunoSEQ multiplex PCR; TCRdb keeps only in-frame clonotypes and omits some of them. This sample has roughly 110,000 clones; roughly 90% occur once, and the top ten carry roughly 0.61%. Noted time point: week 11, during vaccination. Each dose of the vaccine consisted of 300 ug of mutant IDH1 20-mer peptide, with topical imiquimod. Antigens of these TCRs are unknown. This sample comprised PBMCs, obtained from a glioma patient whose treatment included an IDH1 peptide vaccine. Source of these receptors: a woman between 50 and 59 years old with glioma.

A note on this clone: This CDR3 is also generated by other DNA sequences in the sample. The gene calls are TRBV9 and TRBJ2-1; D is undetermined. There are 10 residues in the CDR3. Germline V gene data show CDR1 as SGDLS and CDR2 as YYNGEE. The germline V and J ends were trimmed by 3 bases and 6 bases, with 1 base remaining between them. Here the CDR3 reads CASSGNEQFF. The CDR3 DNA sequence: TGTGCCAGCAGCGGCAATGAGCAGTTCTTC.

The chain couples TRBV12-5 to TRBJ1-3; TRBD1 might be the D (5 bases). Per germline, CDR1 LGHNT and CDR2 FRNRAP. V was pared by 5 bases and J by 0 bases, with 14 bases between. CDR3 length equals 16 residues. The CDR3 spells CASGVRVAISGNTIYF. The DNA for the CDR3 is TGTGCTAGTGGTGTCAGGGTCGCCATCTCTGGAAACACCATATATTTT.

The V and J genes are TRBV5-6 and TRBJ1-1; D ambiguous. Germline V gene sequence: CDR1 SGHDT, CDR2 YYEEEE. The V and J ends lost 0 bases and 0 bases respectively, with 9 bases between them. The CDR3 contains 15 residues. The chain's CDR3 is CASSLDAAMNTEAFF. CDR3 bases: TGTGCCAGCAGCTTGGACGCGGCCATGAACACTGAAGCTTTCTTT.

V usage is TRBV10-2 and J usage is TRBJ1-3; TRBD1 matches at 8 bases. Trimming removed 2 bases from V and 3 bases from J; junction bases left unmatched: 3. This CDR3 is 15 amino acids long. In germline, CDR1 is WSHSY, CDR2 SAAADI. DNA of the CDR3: TGCGCCAGCAGTGAGGGCAGGGGGCTTGGAAACACCATATATTTT. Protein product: CASSEGRGLGNTIYF.

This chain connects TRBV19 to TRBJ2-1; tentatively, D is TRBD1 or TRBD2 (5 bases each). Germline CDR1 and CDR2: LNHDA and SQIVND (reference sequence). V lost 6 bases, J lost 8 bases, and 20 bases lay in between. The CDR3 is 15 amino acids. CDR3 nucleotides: TGTGCCAGTAGGAGCCCGGGGCAGGTAGGTGATGAGCAGTTCTTC. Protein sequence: CASRSPGQVGDEQFF. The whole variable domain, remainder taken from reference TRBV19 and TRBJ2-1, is DGGITQSPKYLFRKEGQNVTLSCEQNLNHDAMYWYRQDPGQGLRLIYYSQIVNDFQKGDIAEGYSVSREKKESFPLTVTSAQKNPTAFYLCASRSPGQVGDEQFFGPGTRLTVL.

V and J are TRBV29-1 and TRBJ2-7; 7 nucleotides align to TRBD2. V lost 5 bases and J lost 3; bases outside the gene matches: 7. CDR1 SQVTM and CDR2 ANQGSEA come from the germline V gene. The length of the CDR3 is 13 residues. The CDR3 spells CSVRATSSYEQYF. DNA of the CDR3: TGCAGCGTTAGGGCGACTAGCAGCTACGAGCAGTACTTC.

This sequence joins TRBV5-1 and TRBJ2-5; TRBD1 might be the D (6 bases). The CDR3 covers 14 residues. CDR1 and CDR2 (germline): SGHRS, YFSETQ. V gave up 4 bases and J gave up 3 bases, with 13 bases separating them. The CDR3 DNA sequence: TGCGCCAGCAGCATAACAGGGCCGGAAGAGACCCAGTACTTC. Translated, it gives CASSITGPEETQYF. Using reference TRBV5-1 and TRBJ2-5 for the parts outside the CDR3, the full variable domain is KAGVTQTPRYLIKTRGQQVTLSCSPISGHRSVSWYQQTPGQGLQFLFEYFSETQRNKGNFPGRFSGRQFSNSRSEMNVSTLELGDSALYLCASSITGPEETQYFGPGTRLLVL.

The CDR3 region is CAWRFGTSGLEAQYF. CDR3 in DNA: TGTGCCTGGAGGTTTGGGACTAGCGGATTGGAGGCCCAGTACTTC. V gene TRBV30 combines with J gene TRBJ2-5; 11 bases are shared with TRBD2. CDR1 and CDR2 from the germline V gene are GTSNPN and SVGIG (reference sequence). The CDR3 loop spans 15 amino acids. With V trimmed by 3 bases and J by 9 bases, 12 bases remained unmatched.

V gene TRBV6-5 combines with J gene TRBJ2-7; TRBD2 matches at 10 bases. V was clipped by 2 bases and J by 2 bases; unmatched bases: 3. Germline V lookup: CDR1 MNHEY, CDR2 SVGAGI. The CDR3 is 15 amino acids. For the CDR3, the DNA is TGTGCCAGCAGTTACGGGACTAGCGCTACCTACGAGCAGTACTTC. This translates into CASSYGTSATYEQYF.

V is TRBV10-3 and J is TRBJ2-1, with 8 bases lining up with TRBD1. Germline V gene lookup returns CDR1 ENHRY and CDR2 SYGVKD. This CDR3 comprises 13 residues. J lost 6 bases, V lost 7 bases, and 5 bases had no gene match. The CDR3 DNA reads TGTGCCATCATGGGGACAGGACGCAATGAGCAGTTCTTC. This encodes CAIMGTGRNEQFF.

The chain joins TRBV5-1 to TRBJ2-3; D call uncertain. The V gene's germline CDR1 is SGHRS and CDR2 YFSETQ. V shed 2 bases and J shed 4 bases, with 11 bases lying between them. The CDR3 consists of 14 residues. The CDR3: CASSFRQTPDTQYF. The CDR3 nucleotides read TGCGCCAGCAGCTTTCGGCAGACTCCAGATACGCAGTATTTT.

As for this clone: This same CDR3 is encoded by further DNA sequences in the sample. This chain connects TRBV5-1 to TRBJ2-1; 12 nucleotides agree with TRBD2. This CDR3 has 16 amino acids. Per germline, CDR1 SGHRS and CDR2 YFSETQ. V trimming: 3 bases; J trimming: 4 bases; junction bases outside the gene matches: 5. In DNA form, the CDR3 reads TGCGCCAGCAGCTCCAGGACTAGCGGGACTTACAATGAGCAGTTCTTC. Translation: CASSSRTSGTYNEQFF.

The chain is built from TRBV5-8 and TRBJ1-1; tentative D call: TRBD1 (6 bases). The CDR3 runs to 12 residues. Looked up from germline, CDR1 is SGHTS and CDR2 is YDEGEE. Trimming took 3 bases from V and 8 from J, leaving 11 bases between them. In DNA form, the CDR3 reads TGTGCCAGCAGCTGGACAGTATCCGAAGCTTTCTTT. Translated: CASSWTVSEAFF.

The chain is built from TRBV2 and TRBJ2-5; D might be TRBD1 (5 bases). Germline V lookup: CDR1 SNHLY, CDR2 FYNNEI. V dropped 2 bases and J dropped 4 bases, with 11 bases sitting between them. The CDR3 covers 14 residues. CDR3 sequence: CASSEQGTGETQYF. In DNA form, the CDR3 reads TGTGCCAGCAGTGAACAGGGTACAGGAGAGACCCAGTACTTC.